This T cell receptor (beta chain) was observed in a study of tumor and adjacent non-tumor tissue in lung cancer. The study, taken as a whole, reports: Normal lung showed higher cumulative top 100 clone frequency than tumor.

This sample's RNA came from whole unsorted tissue. A word on this clonotype: As yet, its antigen is unknown. One end of the junction fails to match germline, which may point to a read error.

The library came from three nested PCR rounds adapted from ARM-PCR protocols. TCRdb re-derived calls from the multiplex PCR reads in MiXCR, one entry per CDR3 protein. The sample includes around 70,000 distinct CDR3 sequences, approximately 73% seen only once; the top ten take 28%. Germline V gene data show CDR1 as DFQATT and CDR2 as SNEGSKA (reference sequence). The CDR3 covers 14 residues. Sequenced sample: lung tumor tissue. The chain links TRBV20-1 to TRBJ2-1; 8 bases are a match to TRBD2. The origin of this receptor is a man in his sixties with non-small cell lung cancer. In DNA form, the CDR3 reads TGCAGAGATAGAGATCAACGGACTAGCTATGAGCAATTCTTC. Protein: CRDRDQRTSYEQFF.